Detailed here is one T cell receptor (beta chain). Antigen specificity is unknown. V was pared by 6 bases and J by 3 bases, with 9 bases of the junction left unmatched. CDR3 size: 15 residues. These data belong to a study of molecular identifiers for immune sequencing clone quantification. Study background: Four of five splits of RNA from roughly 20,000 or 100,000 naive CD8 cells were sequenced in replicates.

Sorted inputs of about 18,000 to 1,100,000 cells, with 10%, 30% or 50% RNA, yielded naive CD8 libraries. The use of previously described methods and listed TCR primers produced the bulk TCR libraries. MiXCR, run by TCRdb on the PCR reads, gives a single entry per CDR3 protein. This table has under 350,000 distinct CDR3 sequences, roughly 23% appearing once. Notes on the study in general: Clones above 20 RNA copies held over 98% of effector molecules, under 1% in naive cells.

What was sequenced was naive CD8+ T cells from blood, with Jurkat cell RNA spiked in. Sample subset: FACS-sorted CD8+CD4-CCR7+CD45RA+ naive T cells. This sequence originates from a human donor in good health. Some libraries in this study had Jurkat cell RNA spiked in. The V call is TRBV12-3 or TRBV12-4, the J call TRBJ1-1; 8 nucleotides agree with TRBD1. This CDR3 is CASSSLWTGYTEAFF. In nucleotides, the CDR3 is TGTGCCAGCAGCTCCCTGTGGACAGGGTACACTGAAGCTTTCTTT.